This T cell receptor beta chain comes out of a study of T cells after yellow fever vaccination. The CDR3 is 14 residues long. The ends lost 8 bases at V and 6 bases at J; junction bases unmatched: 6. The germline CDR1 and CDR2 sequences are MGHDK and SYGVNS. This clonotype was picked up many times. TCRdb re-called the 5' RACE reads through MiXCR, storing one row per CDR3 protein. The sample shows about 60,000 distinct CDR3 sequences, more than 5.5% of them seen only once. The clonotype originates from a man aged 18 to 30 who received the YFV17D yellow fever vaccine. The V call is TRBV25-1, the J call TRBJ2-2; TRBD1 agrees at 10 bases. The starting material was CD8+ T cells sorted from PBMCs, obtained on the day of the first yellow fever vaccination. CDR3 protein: CASSGTGDAGELFF. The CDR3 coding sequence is TGTGCCAGCTCCGGGACAGGGGACGCCGGGGAGCTGTTTTTT.